The 13 T cell receptor beta chains below all came from one sample that was sequenced in a study of blood T cell repertoires in COVID-19. The repertoire was sequenced with immunoSEQ multiplex PCR; TCRdb's copy has only in-frame clones and lacks some. The table lists around 150,000 clones, just under 90% of them singletons. Sequences were obtained from peripheral blood. These receptors all come from a woman in her seventies with COVID-19, enrolled during active disease.

This clone was picked up one time. The gene calls are TRBV27 and TRBJ2-3; TRBD1 might be the D (6 bases). The CDR3 loop spans 14 amino acids. The V end lost 6 bases, the J end lost 2 bases, and 12 bases lay between the germline ends. Germline-derived CDR1 and CDR2 are MNHEY and SMNVEV (reference sequence). Written as DNA, the CDR3 is TGTGCCAGCAGCCAGGGGTACTACACAGATACGCAGTATTTT. Encoded protein: CASSQGYYTDTQYF.

The rearrangement joins TRBV7-9 to TRBJ1-3, with 7 bases aligning to TRBD1. The CDR3 covers 14 residues. V gave up 5 bases and J gave up 8 bases; unmatched junction bases: 9. Germline V gene sequence: CDR1 SEHNR, CDR2 FQNEAQ (reference sequence). The CDR3 region is CASSLSTGTDTIYF. CDR3 nucleotide sequence: TGTGCCAGCAGCCTCTCGACAGGGACCGACACCATATATTTT. Full variable domain (rest looked up from reference TRBV7-9 and TRBJ1-3): DTGVSQNPRHKITKRGQNVTFRCDPISEHNRLYWYRQTLGQGPEFLTYFQNEAQLEKSRLLSDRFSAERPKGSFSTLEIQRTEQGDSAMYLCASSLSTGTDTIYFGEGSWLTVV.

V is TRBV6-1 and J is TRBJ1-2; perhaps TRBD1 as D (5 bases). The CDR3 consists of 15 residues. The V gene lost 2 bases and the J gene lost 8 bases, with 18 bases spanning the gap. The germline gives CDR1 MNHNS, CDR2 SASEGT. CDR3 DNA: TGTGCCAGCAGTGAATCGAGACAGTCCGGGGGGGGCTACACCTTC. Encoded protein: CASSESRQSGGGYTF.

The chain joins TRBV25-1 to TRBJ1-6; D is undetermined. Trimming shortened V by 3 bases and J by 6 bases, and 9 bases separated the two germline ends. CDR1 is MGHDK, CDR2 SYGVNS, per germline. The CDR3 covers 14 residues. This chain's CDR3 is CASSDAGTNSPLHF. DNA for the CDR3: TGTGCCAGCAGTGATGCGGGAACTAATTCACCCCTCCACTTT.

V usage is TRBV19 and J usage is TRBJ1-5; the match to TRBD1 covers 10 bases. From germline, CDR1 is LNHDA and CDR2 SQIVND (reference sequence). The CDR3 has 14 residues. Trimming removed 3 bases from V and 5 bases from J; junction bases left unmatched: 1. CDR3 loop: CASSMTGGDQPQHF. CDR3 nucleotide sequence: TGTGCCAGTAGTATGACAGGGGGCGATCAGCCCCAGCATTTT. The variable domain in full, completed from reference TRBV19 and TRBJ1-5, reads DGGITQSPKYLFRKEGQNVTLSCEQNLNHDAMYWYRQDPGQGLRLIYYSQIVNDFQKGDIAEGYSVSREKKESFPLTVTSAQKNPTAFYLCASSMTGGDQPQHFGDGTRLSIL.

This clone was seen only a few times. The chain couples TRBV28 to TRBJ1-6; 8 bases are a match to TRBD1. The CDR3 consists of 17 residues. CDR1 and CDR2 (germline): MDHEN, SYDVKM. Unmatched junction bases numbered 13, after V lost 2 bases and J lost 10 bases. CDR3 coding DNA: TGTGCCAGCAGTTTACGCGGCATCAGGGGGCGATCCTCACCCCTCCACTTT. This sequence encodes CASSLRGIRGRSSPLHF.

V usage is TRBV24-1 and J usage is TRBJ2-3, with 13 bases matching TRBD2. CDR1 and CDR2 (germline): KGHDR, SFDVKD. Trimming at V came to 2 bases and at J to 4 bases, leaving 8 bases not matched to a gene. CDR3 size: 18 residues. The CDR3 protein is CATSDSPGLAGWADTQYF. CDR3 in DNA: TGTGCCACCAGTGATTCCCCGGGACTAGCGGGGTGGGCAGATACGCAGTATTTT.

The chain has TRBV30 and TRBJ1-2; tentatively, D is TRBD1 (5 bases). CDR3 length equals 15 residues. V lost 2 bases and J 0 bases, leaving 13 bases between the germline ends. Germline V gives CDR1 GTSNPN, CDR2 SVGIG (reference sequence). The CDR3 sequence is CAWSRRDRANYGYTF. For the CDR3, the DNA is TGTGCCTGGAGTCGGCGGGACCGAGCTAACTATGGCTACACCTTC.

The J gene is TRBJ1-2, the V gene TRBV2; 7 bases align to TRBD1. The CDR3 consists of 14 residues. V shed 7 bases and J 0 bases; nucleotides not matched to a gene: 5. The germline CDR1 and CDR2 sequences are SNHLY and FYNNEI. CDR3 sequence: CASTWDSTNYGYTF. The DNA for the CDR3 is TGTGCCAGCACCTGGGACAGCACTAACTATGGCTACACCTTC.

For the CDR3, the DNA is TGTGCCAGCAGCCCCGGGGGGCTCATTACAGATACGCAGTATTTT. Its translation: CASSPGGLITDTQYF. V usage is TRBV7-9 and J usage is TRBJ2-3; perhaps TRBD2 as D (7 bases). CDR1 SEHNR and CDR2 FQNEAQ come from the germline V gene (reference sequence). The CDR3 length is 15 residues. V was cut by 5 bases and J by 3 bases, with 15 bases left in between.

The rearrangement joins TRBV7-2 to TRBJ2-4, with D tentatively TRBD2 (6 bases). V gave up 6 bases and J gave up 9 bases, with 15 bases separating them. The CDR3 has 13 amino acids. Germline V gene data show CDR1 as SGHTA and CDR2 as FQGNSA. For the CDR3, the DNA is TGTGCCAGCAGGCTAGCGTCCAACGTCATTCAGTACTTC. Translating it yields CASRLASNVIQYF.

V gene TRBV7-3 combines with J gene TRBJ2-6; D ambiguous. CDR1 is SGHTA and CDR2 is FQGTGA in the germline V gene. The V gene lost 3 bases and the J gene lost 0 bases, with 12 bases spanning the gap. The CDR3 has 17 amino acids. In nucleotides, the CDR3 is TGTGCCAGCAGCTTGGGCAGGTTAAGCTCTGGGGCCAACGTCCTGACTTTC. Amino acids: CASSLGRLSSGANVLTF.

The chain links TRBV5-4 to TRBJ2-3, with 9 bases aligning to TRBD1. Germline V CDR1 and CDR2: SGHNT, YYREEE (reference sequence). The CDR3 spans 19 residues. Unmatched junction bases numbered 14, after V lost 0 bases and J lost 3 bases. Here the CDR3 reads CASSLVQGAQIGLTDTQYF. The CDR3 nucleotides are TGTGCCAGCAGCTTGGTACAGGGGGCGCAGATTGGCCTAACAGATACGCAGTATTTT.